This entry features one TCR beta chain sequence. Its target is not known. The data stem from a study of OX40 agonist ivuxolimab in advanced cancers. This table comes from immunoSEQ multiplex PCR, and its TCRdb copy is limited to in-frame clones, with some not included. The sample shows around 58,000 clones, more than 85% of them seen only once. Study-level points and caveats: Among expanded peripheral T cells, antigen specificity went undetermined.

The sequence was obtained from an adult with an advanced solid tumor such as melanoma, head and neck, liver or kidney cancer. The source was CD4+ or CD8+ T cells sorted from blood, collected in a trial of the OX40 agonist ivuxolimab.

CDR3 in amino acids: CAISERDTPYGYTF. The CDR3 DNA reads as TGTGCCATCAGTGAAAGGGACACCCCCTATGGCTACACCTTC. This chain connects TRBV10-3 to TRBJ1-2, with D possibly TRBD1 on 6 matching bases. Germline V CDR1 and CDR2: ENHRY, SYGVKD. V lost 3 bases and J lost 4, with 12 bases in between. The CDR3 totals 14 residues.